The rows below give T cell receptor beta chains drawn from one sample of a study of blood T cells in healthy people across ages. MiXCR, run by TCRdb on the 5' RACE reads, gives a single entry per CDR3 protein. The sample yields approximately 1.5 million distinct CDR3 sequences, about 45% seen once. Sequencing was performed on blood. The receptors were gathered from a woman aged 18-30 years in good health. CDR3s include the opening cysteine and the closing phenylalanine or tryptophan. The order of the fields is D gene, V gene, clone size, J gene, CDR3 protein, CDR3 DNA. A D gene is named only where the DNA matches it firmly. Where a row states a size, it is once, few, many or the class of an expanded clone; other rows omit it.

>TRBD2|TRBV10-3|few|TRBJ2-1
CAIREGLAGTLDEQFF
TGTGCCATCAGGGAGGGACTAGCGGGAACGTTGGATGAGCAGTTCTTC
>.|TRBV9|few|TRBJ1-4
CASSVPGSGEKLFF
TGTGCCAGCAGCGTGCCAGGGTCGGGTGAAAAACTGTTTTTT
>TRBD2|TRBV5-1|.|TRBJ2-3
CASSLARASGDAGLDTQYF
TGCGCCAGCAGCTTGGCCAGGGCTAGCGGGGACGCCGGTTTGGATACGCAGTATTTT
>.|TRBV6-5|few|TRBJ2-7
CASSYGSGTAGARYEQYF
TGTGCCAGCAGTTACGGGAGTGGGACAGCGGGGGCCAGGTACGAGCAGTACTTC
>.|TRBV4-1|few|TRBJ1-2
CASSQESSSYGYTF
TGCGCCAGCAGCCAAGAAAGTTCTTCCTATGGCTACACCTTC
>TRBD1|TRBV6-6|.|TRBJ1-4
CASTTGENEKLFF
TGTGCCAGCACCACAGGGGAGAATGAAAAACTGTTTTTT
>.|TRBV6-2/TRBV6-3|.|TRBJ2-1
CASSYFGITEQFF
TGTGCCAGCAGTTACTTCGGGATTACTGAGCAGTTCTTC
>TRBD1|TRBV3-1|.|TRBJ2-5
CASSHGPLTGVLAETQYF
TGTGCCAGCAGCCACGGCCCCCTGACAGGGGTTTTGGCAGAGACCCAGTACTTC
>.|TRBV27|few|TRBJ1-2
CASGKHPNYGYTF
TGTGCCAGCGGTAAACACCCTAACTATGGCTACACCTTC
>.|TRBV12-5|.|TRBJ2-1
CASGLVVSDYCNEQFF
TGTGCTAGTGGTTTGGTAGTCTCTGACTACTGCAATGAGCAGTTCTTC
>TRBD1|TRBV20-1|few|TRBJ2-5
CSATDRGLETQYF
TGCAGTGCTACCGACAGGGGGTTGGAGACCCAGTACTTC
>.|TRBV7-2|many|TRBJ2-1
CASSLVGGAASYNEQFF
TGTGCCAGCAGCTTAGTAGGGGGGGCGGCCTCCTACAATGAGCAGTTCTTC